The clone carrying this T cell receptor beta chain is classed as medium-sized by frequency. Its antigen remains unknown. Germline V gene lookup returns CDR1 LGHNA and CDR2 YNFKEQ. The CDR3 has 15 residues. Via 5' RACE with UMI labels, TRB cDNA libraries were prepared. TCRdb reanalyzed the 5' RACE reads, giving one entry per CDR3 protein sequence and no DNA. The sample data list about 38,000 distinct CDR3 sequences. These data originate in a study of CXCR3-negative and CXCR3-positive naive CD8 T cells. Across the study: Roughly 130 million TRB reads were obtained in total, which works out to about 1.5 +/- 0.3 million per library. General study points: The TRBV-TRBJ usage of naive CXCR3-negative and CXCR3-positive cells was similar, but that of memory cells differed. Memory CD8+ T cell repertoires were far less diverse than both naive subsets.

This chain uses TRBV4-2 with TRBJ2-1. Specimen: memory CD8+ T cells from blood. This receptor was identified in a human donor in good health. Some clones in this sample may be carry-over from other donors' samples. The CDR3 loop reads CASSQELAANNEQFF.